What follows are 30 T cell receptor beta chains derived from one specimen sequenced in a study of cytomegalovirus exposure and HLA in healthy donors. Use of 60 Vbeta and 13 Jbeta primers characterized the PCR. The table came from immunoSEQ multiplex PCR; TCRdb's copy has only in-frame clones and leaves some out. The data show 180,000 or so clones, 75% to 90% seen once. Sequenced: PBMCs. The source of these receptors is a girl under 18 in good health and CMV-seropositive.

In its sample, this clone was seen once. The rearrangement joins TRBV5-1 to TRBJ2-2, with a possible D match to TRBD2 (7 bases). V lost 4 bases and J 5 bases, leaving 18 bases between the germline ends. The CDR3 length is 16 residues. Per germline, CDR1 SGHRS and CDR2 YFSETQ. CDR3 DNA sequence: TGCGCCAGCAGCGGGGGCCGGGACGGGGGGACCGGGGAGCTGTTTTTT. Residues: CASSGGRDGGTGELFF.

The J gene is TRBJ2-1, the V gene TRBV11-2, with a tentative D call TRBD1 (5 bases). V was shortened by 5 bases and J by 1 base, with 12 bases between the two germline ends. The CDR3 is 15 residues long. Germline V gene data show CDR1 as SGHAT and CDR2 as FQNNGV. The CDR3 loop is CASSLSDSSYNEQFF. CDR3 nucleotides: TGTGCCAGCAGCCTCTCCGACAGTTCCTACAATGAGCAGTTCTTC.

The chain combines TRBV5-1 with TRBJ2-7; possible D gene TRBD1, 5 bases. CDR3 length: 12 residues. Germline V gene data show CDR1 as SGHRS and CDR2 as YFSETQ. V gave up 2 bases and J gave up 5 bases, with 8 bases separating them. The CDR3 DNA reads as TGCGCCAGCAGCTTTCAAGGGGACGAGCAGTACTTC. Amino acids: CASSFQGDEQYF.

CDR3 DNA sequence: TGTGCCAGCAGCGTAGTAGAAGGGGTTCGAAAGACCCAGTACTTC. This sequence encodes CASSVVEGVRKTQYF. The V and J genes are TRBV9 and TRBJ2-5, with a tentative D call TRBD1 (5 bases). The germline CDR1 and CDR2 sequences are SGDLS and YYNGEE. V was cut by 0 bases and J by 6 bases, with 15 bases left in between. There are 15 residues in the CDR3.

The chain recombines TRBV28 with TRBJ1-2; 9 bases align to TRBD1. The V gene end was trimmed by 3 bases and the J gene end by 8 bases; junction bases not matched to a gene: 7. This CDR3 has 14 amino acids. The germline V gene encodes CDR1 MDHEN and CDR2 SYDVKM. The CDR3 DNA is TGTGCCAGCAGTTTTGGGGACAGGGTTAGGGGCTACACCTTC. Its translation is CASSFGDRVRGYTF.

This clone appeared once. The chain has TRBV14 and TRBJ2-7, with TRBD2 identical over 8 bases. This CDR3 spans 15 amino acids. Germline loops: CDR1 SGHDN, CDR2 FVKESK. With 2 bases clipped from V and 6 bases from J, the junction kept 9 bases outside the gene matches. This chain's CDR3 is CASSQYLAGSGEQYF. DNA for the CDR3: TGTGCCAGCAGCCAATATCTAGCGGGCTCGGGCGAGCAGTACTTC. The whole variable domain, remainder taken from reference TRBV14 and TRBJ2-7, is EAGVTQFPSHSVIEKGQTVTLRCDPISGHDNLYWYRRVMGKEIKFLLHFVKESKQDESGMPNNRFLAERTGGTYSTLKVQPAELEDSGVYFCASSQYLAGSGEQYFGPGTRLTVT.

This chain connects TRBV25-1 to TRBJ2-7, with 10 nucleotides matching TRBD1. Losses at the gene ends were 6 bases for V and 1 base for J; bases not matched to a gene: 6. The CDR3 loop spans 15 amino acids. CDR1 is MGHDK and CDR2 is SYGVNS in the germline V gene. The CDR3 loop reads CASSGRDRGSYEQYF. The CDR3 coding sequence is TGTGCCAGCAGCGGCCGGGACAGGGGATCCTACGAGCAGTACTTC.

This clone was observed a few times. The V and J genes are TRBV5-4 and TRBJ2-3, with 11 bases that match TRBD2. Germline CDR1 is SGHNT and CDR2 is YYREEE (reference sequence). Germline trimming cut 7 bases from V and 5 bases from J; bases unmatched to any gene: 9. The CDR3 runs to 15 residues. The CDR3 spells CASHGVAGGQDTQYF. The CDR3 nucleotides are TGTGCCAGCCATGGGGTAGCGGGAGGGCAAGATACGCAGTATTTT.

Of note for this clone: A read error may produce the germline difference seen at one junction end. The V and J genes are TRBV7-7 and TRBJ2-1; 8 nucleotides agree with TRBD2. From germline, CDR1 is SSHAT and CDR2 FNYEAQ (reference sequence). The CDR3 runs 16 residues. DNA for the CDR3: TGTGCTAGCAGCGCTGGAATGGGCGGGAGGTACAATGAGCAGTTCTTC. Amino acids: CASSAGMGGRYNEQFF.

In nucleotides, the CDR3 is TGCGCCAGCAGCTGGAACAGTTTGGGTACCTACGAGCAGTACTTC. Its translation: CASSWNSLGTYEQYF. This chain uses TRBV5-1 with TRBJ2-7; D is uncertain. The CDR3 extends over 15 amino acids. Germline CDR1 and CDR2: SGHRS and YFSETQ. Trimming cost V 3 bases and J 2 bases, with 15 bases left between them.

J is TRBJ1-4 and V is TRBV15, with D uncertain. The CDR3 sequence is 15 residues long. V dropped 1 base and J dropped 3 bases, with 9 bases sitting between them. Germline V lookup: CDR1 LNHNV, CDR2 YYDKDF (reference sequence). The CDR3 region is CATSRVGSANEKLFF. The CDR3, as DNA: TGTGCCACCAGCAGAGTTGGTTCAGCTAATGAAAAACTGTTTTTT.

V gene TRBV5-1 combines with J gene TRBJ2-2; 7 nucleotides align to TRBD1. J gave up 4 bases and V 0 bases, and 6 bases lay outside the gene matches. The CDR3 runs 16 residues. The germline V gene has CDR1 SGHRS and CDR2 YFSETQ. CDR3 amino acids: CASSLGDRVGTGELFF. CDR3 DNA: TGCGCCAGCAGCTTGGGTGACAGGGTCGGCACCGGGGAGCTGTTTTTT.

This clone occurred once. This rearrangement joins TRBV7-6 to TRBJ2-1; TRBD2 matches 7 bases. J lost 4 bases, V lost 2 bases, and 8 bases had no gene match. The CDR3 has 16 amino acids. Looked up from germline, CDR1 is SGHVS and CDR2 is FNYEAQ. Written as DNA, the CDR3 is TGTGCCAGCAGCTTAAATATGCGGGGACTATACAATGAGCAGTTCTTC. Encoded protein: CASSLNMRGLYNEQFF.

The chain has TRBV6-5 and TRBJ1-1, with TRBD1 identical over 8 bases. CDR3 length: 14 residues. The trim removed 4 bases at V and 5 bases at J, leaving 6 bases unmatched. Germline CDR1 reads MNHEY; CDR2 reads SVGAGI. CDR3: CASSFLRTGTEAFF. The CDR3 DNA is TGTGCCAGCAGTTTCCTCCGGACAGGGACTGAAGCTTTCTTT.

In nucleotides, the CDR3 is TGCGCCAGCCGCCTTAGCTTCCCTAGCACAGATACGCAGTATTTT. Residues: CASRLSFPSTDTQYF. This chain uses TRBV4-1 with TRBJ2-3; D is uncertain. The germline CDR1 and CDR2 sequences are MGHRA and YSYEKL. The CDR3 is 15 residues long. V lost 8 bases and J 0 bases, leaving 15 bases between the germline ends.

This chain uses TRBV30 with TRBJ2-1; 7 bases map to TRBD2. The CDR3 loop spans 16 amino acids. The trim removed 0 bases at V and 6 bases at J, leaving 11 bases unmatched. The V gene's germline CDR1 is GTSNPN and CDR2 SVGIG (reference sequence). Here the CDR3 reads CAWSVLAGVIGNEQFF. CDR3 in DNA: TGTGCCTGGAGTGTTCTCGCGGGAGTTATCGGCAATGAGCAGTTCTTC.

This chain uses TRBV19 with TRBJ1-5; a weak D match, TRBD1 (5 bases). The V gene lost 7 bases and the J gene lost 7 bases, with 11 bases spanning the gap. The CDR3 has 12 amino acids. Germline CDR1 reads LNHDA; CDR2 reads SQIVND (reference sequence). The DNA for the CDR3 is TGTGCCAGTACTAGGGGACTCCAGCCCCAGCATTTT. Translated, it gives CASTRGLQPQHF.

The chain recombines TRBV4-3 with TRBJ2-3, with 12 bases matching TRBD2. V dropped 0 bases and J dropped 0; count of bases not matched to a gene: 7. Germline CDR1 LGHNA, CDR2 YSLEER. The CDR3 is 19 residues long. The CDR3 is CASSQEPLAGGPSTDTQYF. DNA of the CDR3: TGCGCCAGCAGCCAAGAGCCCCTAGCGGGAGGGCCTAGCACAGATACGCAGTATTTT.

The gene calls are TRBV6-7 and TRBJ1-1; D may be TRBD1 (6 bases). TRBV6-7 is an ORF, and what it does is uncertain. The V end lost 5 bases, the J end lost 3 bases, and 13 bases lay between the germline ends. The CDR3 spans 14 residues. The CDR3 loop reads CASSPRGGDTEAFF. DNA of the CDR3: TGTGCCAGCAGTCCTAGGGGGGGCGACACTGAAGCTTTCTTT.

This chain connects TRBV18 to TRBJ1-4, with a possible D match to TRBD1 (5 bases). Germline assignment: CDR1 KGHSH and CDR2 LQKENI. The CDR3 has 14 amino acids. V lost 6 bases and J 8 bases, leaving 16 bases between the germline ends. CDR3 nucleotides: TGTGCCAGCTCGCGGGACTCCCCGGGCGAAAAACTGTTTTTT. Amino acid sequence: CASSRDSPGEKLFF.

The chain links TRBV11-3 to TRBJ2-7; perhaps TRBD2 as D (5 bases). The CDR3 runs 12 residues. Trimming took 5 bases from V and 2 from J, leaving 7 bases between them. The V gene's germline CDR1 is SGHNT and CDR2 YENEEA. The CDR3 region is CASSAGAYEQYF. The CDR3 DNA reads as TGTGCCAGCAGCGCCGGGGCCTACGAGCAGTACTTC.

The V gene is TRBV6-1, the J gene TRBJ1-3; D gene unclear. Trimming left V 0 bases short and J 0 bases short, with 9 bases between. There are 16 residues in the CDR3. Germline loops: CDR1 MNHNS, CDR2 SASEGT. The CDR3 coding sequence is TGTGCCAGCAGTGAAGCGACACCGCTCTCTGGAAACACCATATATTTT. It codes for CASSEATPLSGNTIYF.

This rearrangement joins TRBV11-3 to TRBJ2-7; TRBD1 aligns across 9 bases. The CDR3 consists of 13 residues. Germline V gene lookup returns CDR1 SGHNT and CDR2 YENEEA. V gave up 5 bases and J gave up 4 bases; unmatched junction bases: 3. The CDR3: CASSATGGYEQYF. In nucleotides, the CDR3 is TGTGCCAGCAGCGCGACAGGGGGTTACGAGCAGTACTTC. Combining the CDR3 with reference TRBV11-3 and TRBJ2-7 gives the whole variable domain EAGVVQSPRYKIIEKKQPVAFWCNPISGHNTLYWYLQNLGQGPELLIRYENEEAVDDSQLPKDRFSAERLKGVDSTLKIQPAELGDSAVYLCASSATGGYEQYFGPGTRLTVT.

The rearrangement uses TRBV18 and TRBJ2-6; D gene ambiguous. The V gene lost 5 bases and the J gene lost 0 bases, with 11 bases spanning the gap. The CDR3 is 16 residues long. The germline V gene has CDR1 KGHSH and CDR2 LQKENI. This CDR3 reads CASSLPVVSGANVLTF. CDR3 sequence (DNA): TGTGCCAGCTCATTACCGGTAGTCTCTGGGGCCAACGTCCTGACTTTC.

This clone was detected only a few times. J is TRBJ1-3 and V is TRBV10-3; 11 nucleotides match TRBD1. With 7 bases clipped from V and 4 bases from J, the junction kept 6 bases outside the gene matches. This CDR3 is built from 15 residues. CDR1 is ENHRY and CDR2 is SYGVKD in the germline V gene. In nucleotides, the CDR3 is TGTGCCATCACCTCGGACAGGGGGCTCGGAAACACCATATATTTT. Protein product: CAITSDRGLGNTIYF.

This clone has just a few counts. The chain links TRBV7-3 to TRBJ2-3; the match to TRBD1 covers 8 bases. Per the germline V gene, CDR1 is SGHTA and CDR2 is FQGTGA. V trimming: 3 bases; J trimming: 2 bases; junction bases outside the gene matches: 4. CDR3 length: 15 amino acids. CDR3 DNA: TGTGCCAGCAGCTTGGACAGGGTTGACACAGATACGCAGTATTTT. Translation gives CASSLDRVDTDTQYF.

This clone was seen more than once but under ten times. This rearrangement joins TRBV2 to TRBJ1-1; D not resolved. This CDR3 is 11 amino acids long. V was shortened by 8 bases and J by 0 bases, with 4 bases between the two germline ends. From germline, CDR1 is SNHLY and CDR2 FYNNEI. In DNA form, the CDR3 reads TGTGCCAGCTCAGTGAACACTGAAGCTTTCTTT. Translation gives CASSVNTEAFF.

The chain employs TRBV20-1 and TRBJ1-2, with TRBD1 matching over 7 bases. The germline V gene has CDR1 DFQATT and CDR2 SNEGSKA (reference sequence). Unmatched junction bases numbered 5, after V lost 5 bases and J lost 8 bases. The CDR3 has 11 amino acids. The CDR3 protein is CSARQGDGYTF. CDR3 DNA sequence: TGCAGTGCTCGACAGGGAGACGGCTACACCTTC.

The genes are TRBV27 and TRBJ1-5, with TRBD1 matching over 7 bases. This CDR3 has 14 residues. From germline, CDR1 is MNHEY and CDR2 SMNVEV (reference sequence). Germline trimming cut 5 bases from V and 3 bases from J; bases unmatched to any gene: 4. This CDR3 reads CASSRDRPNQPQHF. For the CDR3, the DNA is TGTGCCAGCAGTCGGGACAGACCCAATCAGCCCCAGCATTTT.

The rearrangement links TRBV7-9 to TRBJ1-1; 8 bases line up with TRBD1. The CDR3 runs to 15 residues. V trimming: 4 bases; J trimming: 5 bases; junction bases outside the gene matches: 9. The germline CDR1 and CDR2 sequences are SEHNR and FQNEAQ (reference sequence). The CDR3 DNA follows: TGTGCCAGCAGCTCGAACAGGGGGACGTGGACTGAAGCTTTCTTT. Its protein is CASSSNRGTWTEAFF.